What follows are 21 T cell receptor beta chains derived from one specimen sequenced in a study of CD8 T cells in Susac syndrome. When the RNA was reverse transcribed, random hexamers were used with an input of roughly 0.45 to 1 ug. TCRdb analysed the immunoSEQ multiplex PCR reads with MiXCR anew, one entry per CDR3 protein. The table lists 150,000 to 200,000 distinct CDR3 sequences, 85% to 95% of them singletons. Sequencing was carried out using CD4+ T cells from PBMCs. The receptors stem from a human donor in good health.

The chain has TRBV29-1 and TRBJ2-3; 9 bases agree with TRBD1. The CDR3 has 16 amino acids. Germline V gene data show CDR1 as SQVTM and CDR2 as ANQGSEA. With V trimmed by 1 base and J by 9 bases, 14 bases remained unmatched. CDR3 sequence (DNA): TGCAGCGTTGAAGTGACAGGGGGACAAAGCACAGGAACGCAGTATTTT. Amino acid sequence: CSVEVTGGQSTGTQYF.

In regard to this clonotype: Its ends do not fully match the called genes, so a read error is possible. CDR3 bases: TGTGCCGTCAGGTCGGACAGGGGGCCCGGGGAGCTGTTTTTT. As protein: CAVRSDRGPGELFF. V and J are TRBV10-3 and TRBJ2-2; 11 nucleotides match TRBD1. CDR1 and CDR2 from the germline V gene are ENHRY and SYGVKD. This CDR3 is 14 amino acids long.

The chain combines TRBV7-3 with TRBJ1-2; a possible D gene is TRBD1 (6 bases). V was clipped by 1 base and J by 10 bases, with 13 bases between them. Germline V gene lookup returns CDR1 SGHTA and CDR2 FQGTGA. This CDR3 comprises 13 residues. DNA of the CDR3: TGTGCCAGCAGCTTAAGGGCAGGGGATGCCTACACCTTC. This translates into CASSLRAGDAYTF.

This chain joins TRBV6-2 or TRBV6-3 and TRBJ1-5, with TRBD1 matching 9 bases. The V gene end was trimmed by 6 bases and the J gene end by 4 bases; junction bases not matched to a gene: 10. Germline V lookup: CDR1 MNHEY, CDR2 SVGEGT. The CDR3 spans 16 residues. The CDR3 protein is CASSYATGTGNQPQHF. CDR3 DNA sequence: TGTGCCAGCAGCTACGCAACCGGGACAGGGAATCAGCCCCAGCATTTT.

The chain links TRBV11-2 to TRBJ2-3, with D unclear. V was pared by 5 bases and J by 6 bases, with 9 bases between. The CDR3 has 12 amino acids. CDR1 and CDR2 from the germline V gene are SGHAT and FQNNGV. CDR3 in amino acids: CASSPTVDTQYF. CDR3 bases: TGTGCCAGCAGCCCCACCGTTGATACGCAGTATTTT.

The chain is built from TRBV6-2 or TRBV6-3 and TRBJ2-4, with a tentative D call TRBD2 (5 bases). Germline CDR1 is MNHEY and CDR2 is SVGEGT. The V end lost 0 bases, the J end lost 2 bases, and 8 bases lay between the germline ends. The CDR3 is 15 amino acids. The CDR3 nucleotides read TGTGCCAGCAGTTACTCCCCTAGCCCCAAAAACATTCAGTACTTC. Its translation is CASSYSPSPKNIQYF.

The rearrangement links TRBV12-3 or TRBV12-4 to TRBJ2-3; D uncertain. This CDR3 is built from 14 residues. V lost 3 bases and J 2 bases, leaving 9 bases between the germline ends. This chain's CDR3 is CASSFGVYTDTQYF. DNA for the CDR3: TGTGCCAGCAGTTTTGGCGTCTACACAGATACGCAGTATTTT.

The chain employs TRBV12-3 or TRBV12-4 and TRBJ1-1; TRBD1 matches 7 bases. The CDR3 consists of 12 residues. V dropped 3 bases and J dropped 11; count of bases not matched to a gene: 6. The DNA for the CDR3 is TGTGCCAGCAGTTTCCAGGGGGGGCTCGCTTTCTTT. Encoded protein: CASSFQGGLAFF.

The V gene is TRBV28, the J gene TRBJ1-1; D is unresolved. The V end was cut by 2 bases, the J end by 8 bases, with 9 bases between. The CDR3 loop spans 12 amino acids. In germline, CDR1 is MDHEN, CDR2 SYDVKM. CDR3 nucleotides: TGTGCCAGCAGTTTACCCAGGAAAGAAGCTTTCTTT. As protein: CASSLPRKEAFF.

This sequence joins TRBV12-3 or TRBV12-4 and TRBJ1-2, with D hard to call. V lost 3 bases and J 2 bases, leaving 7 bases between the germline ends. The CDR3 spans 13 residues. CDR3 loop: CASSFGENYGYTF. The CDR3 nucleotides read TGTGCCAGCAGTTTTGGGGAAAACTATGGCTACACCTTC.

A single count supports this clonotype. The chain's CDR3 is CASSPSTGPYEQYF. The DNA of the CDR3 is TGTGCCAGCAGCCCCTCGACAGGACCCTACGAGCAGTACTTC. The chain couples TRBV11-2 to TRBJ2-7; D may be TRBD1 (6 bases). Germline CDR1 is SGHAT and CDR2 is FQNNGV. Trimming removed 5 bases from V and 2 bases from J, with 13 bases in between. The CDR3 consists of 14 residues. The full variable domain, its missing parts supplied by reference TRBV11-2 and TRBJ2-7, is EAGVAQSPRYKIIEKRQSVAFWCNPISGHATLYWYQQILGQGPKLLIQFQNNGVVDDSQLPKDRFSAERLKGVDSTLKIQPAKLEDSAVYLCASSPSTGPYEQYFGPGTRLTVT.

The chain has TRBV7-8 and TRBJ2-5, with TRBD2 matching 11 bases. The CDR3 is 15 amino acids. Germline CDR1 SGHVS, CDR2 FQNEAQ. Trimming took 1 base from V and 4 from J; bases not matched to a gene: 2. The CDR3 region is CASSLGLAGTETQYF. The CDR3 DNA follows: TGTGCCAGCAGCTTAGGACTAGCGGGGACAGAGACCCAGTACTTC.

This clonotype was observed once. V is TRBV19 and J is TRBJ2-1, with D possibly TRBD1 on 5 matching bases. CDR1 is LNHDA and CDR2 is SQIVND in the germline V gene (reference sequence). V dropped 3 bases and J dropped 2 bases, with 11 bases sitting between them. This CDR3 has 15 amino acids. CDR3 sequence reads: CASSMRSGTYNEQFF. Written as DNA, the CDR3 is TGTGCCAGTAGTATGAGGTCAGGGACCTACAATGAGCAGTTCTTC.

The chain combines TRBV10-3 with TRBJ2-1; 15 bases map to TRBD2. CDR3 length: 14 residues. Losses at the gene ends were 7 bases for V and 7 bases for J; bases not matched to a gene: 2. CDR1 and CDR2 (germline): ENHRY, SYGVKD. The CDR3 loop reads CAITGLAGGNEQFF. CDR3 nucleotides: TGTGCCATCACCGGACTAGCGGGGGGGAATGAGCAGTTCTTC.

This chain joins TRBV6-5 and TRBJ1-6; maybe TRBD1 (6 bases). V was trimmed by 0 bases and J by 9 bases, leaving 18 bases between them. The CDR3 runs 17 residues. Germline CDR1 and CDR2: MNHEY and SVGAGI. The CDR3 reads CASSYSTGPVKGSPLHF. DNA of the CDR3: TGTGCCAGCAGTTACTCGACAGGTCCTGTAAAGGGTTCACCCCTCCACTTT.

The chain combines TRBV12-3 or TRBV12-4 with TRBJ2-3; 10 bases map to TRBD1. The CDR3 has 17 residues. After removal of 6 bases from V and 2 bases from J, the junction contained 11 bases not matched to a gene. The CDR3 DNA follows: TGTGCCAGCAGATTTTCACCCGGGACAGGGGTCACAGATACGCAGTATTTT. The encoded protein is CASRFSPGTGVTDTQYF.

This chain uses TRBV18 with TRBJ1-1, with D maybe TRBD1 (5 bases). Germline lookup yields CDR1 KGHSH and CDR2 LQKENI. Deletions cut 2 bases from V and 9 bases from J, with 10 bases between. The CDR3 runs 12 residues. CDR3 bases: TGTGCCAGCTCACCAGGGGCGAGTAAAGCTTTCTTT. It yields the protein CASSPGASKAFF.

The rearrangement uses TRBV5-1 and TRBJ2-1; D might be TRBD1 or TRBD2, each matching 5 bases. CDR3 length equals 14 residues. Trimming left V 0 bases short and J 8 bases short, with 12 bases between. Germline values: CDR1 SGHRS, CDR2 YFSETQ. The CDR3 sequence is CASSLDGARDEQFF. The CDR3 DNA reads TGCGCCAGCAGCTTGGACGGGGCCAGGGATGAGCAGTTCTTC.

J is TRBJ1-1 and V is TRBV10-3; 9 bases align to TRBD1. The length of the CDR3 is 16 residues. J lost 6 bases, V lost 2 bases, and 10 bases had no gene match. Germline assignment: CDR1 ENHRY and CDR2 SYGVKD. The CDR3 bases are TGTGCCATCAGTGAGGATTCCGGACAGGGGAGATCTGAAGCTTTCTTT. It specifies CAISEDSGQGRSEAFF.

The chain uses TRBV12-3 or TRBV12-4 and TRBJ1-1; D is unclear. With 5 bases removed from V and 0 bases from J, the gap between germline ends came to 10 bases. This CDR3 is 14 amino acids long. CDR3 nucleotides: TGTGCCAGCAGTACGGGGATTTTGAACACTGAAGCTTTCTTT. Its translation: CASSTGILNTEAFF.

The rearrangement joins TRBV4-1 to TRBJ2-3; TRBD2 might be the D (7 bases). Trimming removed 1 base at V and 10 bases at J, with 21 bases between. Germline-derived CDR1 and CDR2 are MGHRA and YSYEKL. The CDR3 is 16 residues long. The CDR3 spells CASSQGDSQLGGAQYF. CDR3 coding DNA: TGCGCCAGCAGCCAAGGGGACTCCCAATTAGGGGGGGCGCAGTATTTT.